This T cell receptor beta chain emerged from a study of spatial heterogeneity in lung cancer. The time point denotes: blood at routine non-recurrence follow-up after resection. Between the trimmed V and J ends, which lost 7 bases and 2 bases, there was a span of 10 bases. The CDR3 spans 13 residues. CDR1 LNHDA and CDR2 SQIVND come from the germline V gene (reference sequence). A single record per CDR3 protein comes from TCRdb applying MiXCR to the 5' RACE reads. The repertoire has around 100,000 distinct CDR3 sequences, about 10% of them found once; the top ten carry approximately 24%. The sample consisted of PBMCs, taken at follow-up. The chain employs TRBV19 and TRBJ2-3, with D tentatively TRBD1 (6 bases). This receptor was identified in a female donor with early-stage non-small cell lung cancer. CDR3 DNA sequence: TGTGCCAGTAACCGACAGGTCACAGATACGCAGTATTTT. It is translated as CASNRQVTDTQYF.